Listed below are T cell receptor beta chains from one sample, sequenced in a study of Ad26.COV2.S vaccination and SARS-CoV-2 variants. The table came from immunoSEQ multiplex PCR; TCRdb's copy has only in-frame clones and leaves some out. In the table there are about 98,000 clones, around 82% of which are singletons. Sequences were derived from peripheral blood, sampled after recovery from COVID-19. Receptors originate from a human donor who had recovered from COVID-19. CDR3s include the opening cysteine and the closing phenylalanine or tryptophan.

cdr3_aa j_call cdr3_length v_call
CASSAGTGSYNSPLHF TRBJ1-6 16 TRBV5-4
CASSPNKPTGGQYF TRBJ2-7 14 TRBV5-1
CASSQGRGNTIYF TRBJ1-3 13 TRBV3-1/TRBV3-2
CASSAGGSTDTQYF TRBJ2-3 14 TRBV7-3
CASSLSGTGSSSTEAFF TRBJ1-1 17 TRBV27
CASSVVEGGPGNTQYF TRBJ2-3 16 TRBV9
CASSMTPGTNTEAFF TRBJ1-1 15 TRBV19
CASSQVTDNYGYTF TRBJ1-2 14 TRBV3-1/TRBV3-2
CASSPTRLSSDTQYF TRBJ2-3 15 TRBV7-9
CSVGDSYNQPQHF TRBJ1-5 13 TRBV29-1
CASSRDDYGYTF TRBJ1-2 12 TRBV5-6
CSVEQSSGAYNEQFF TRBJ2-1 15 TRBV29-1
CASRRQGMVEKLFF TRBJ1-4 14 TRBV5-6
CASRIPRPPGTQYF TRBJ2-3 14 TRBV6-5
CASSFLAGGNTGELFF TRBJ2-2 16 TRBV7-9